This T cell receptor beta chain was observed in a study of OX40 agonist ivuxolimab in advanced cancers. In the study overall: A male proportion of over 70% was recorded, with mean age about 60 years and range about 20 to 79.

TCRdb's copy holds only in-frame clones and misses some; the assay was immunoSEQ multiplex PCR. This sample has roughly 72,000 clones; over 90% occur once, and the top ten carry 15% to 18%. The CDR3 sequence is 14 residues long. With V trimmed by 5 bases and J by 5 bases, 8 bases remained unmatched. CDR1 is SEHNR, CDR2 FQNEAQ, per germline (reference sequence). The input for sequencing was CD4+ or CD8+ T cells sorted from blood, taken in a trial of the OX40 agonist ivuxolimab. This receptor was obtained from an adult with an advanced solid tumor such as melanoma, head and neck, liver or kidney cancer. This chain connects TRBV7-9 to TRBJ1-2; 7 nucleotides align to TRBD1. The CDR3 region is CASSKDREWYGYTF. Written as DNA, the CDR3 is TGTGCCAGCAGCAAAGACAGGGAGTGGTATGGCTACACCTTC.